These T cell receptor beta chains were read from a single sample in a study of identical twins. TCRdb recomputed calls from the 5' RACE reads with MiXCR, one row per CDR3 protein. The data contain nearly 650,000 distinct CDR3 sequences, 7.1% of them singletons. This sample also appeared in a second study, on yellow fever vaccine responses in identical twins.

Sequenced: PBMCs. These receptors were taken from a woman younger than 35 in good health. Both conserved end residues are part of each CDR3. The order of the fields is J gene, clone size, V gene, CDR3 protein. A clone size is listed for some rows: how often the clone was seen (once, few, many), or a class if it is expanded.

TRBJ2-1,few,TRBV24-1,CATRGRSSDEQFF
TRBJ2-1,NA,TRBV3-1,CASRGLAGLNEQFF
TRBJ1-3,few,TRBV10-3,CAISTGLSGNTIYF
TRBJ2-1,NA,TRBV7-9,CASSPARTSGHEQFF
TRBJ2-5,many,TRBV4-1,CASSQDLGRGLIETQYF
TRBJ2-5,NA,TRBV14,CASSLGLRVWETQYF
TRBJ2-7,few,TRBV7-3,CASSSLAREGVREQYF
TRBJ2-7,NA,TRBV10-3,CAISDGDRAYYEQYF
TRBJ2-1,few,TRBV5-6,CASSLLSASHEQFF
TRBJ1-4,few,TRBV2,CASGKGISDVKLFF
TRBJ2-3,NA,TRBV10-3,CAISALPAGGGTARADTQYF
TRBJ1-5,few,TRBV27,CASSFIGTGEQPQHF
TRBJ1-6,once,TRBV28,CASSLALNGHSPLHF